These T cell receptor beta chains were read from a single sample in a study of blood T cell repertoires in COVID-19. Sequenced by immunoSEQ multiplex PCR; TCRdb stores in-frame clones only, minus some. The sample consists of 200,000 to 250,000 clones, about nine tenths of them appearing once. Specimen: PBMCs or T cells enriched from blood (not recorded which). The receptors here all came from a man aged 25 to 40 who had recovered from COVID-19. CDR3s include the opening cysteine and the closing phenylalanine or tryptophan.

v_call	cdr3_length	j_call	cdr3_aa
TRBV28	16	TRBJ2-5	CASSLIDMTGQETQYF
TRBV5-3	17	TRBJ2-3	CARSLGGLAGRTDTQYF
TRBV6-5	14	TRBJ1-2	CASSYGGANYGYTF
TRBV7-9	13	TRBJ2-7	CASSFGQAYEQYF
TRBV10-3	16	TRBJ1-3	CAISERGSHSGNTIYF
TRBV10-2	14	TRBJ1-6	CASSESVVNSPLHF
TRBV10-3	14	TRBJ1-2	CAISEAHSNYGYTF
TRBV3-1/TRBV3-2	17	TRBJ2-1	CASSPLLAAGSYNEQFF
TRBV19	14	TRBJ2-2	CASSFGVVSGELFF
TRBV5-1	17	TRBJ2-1	CASSLRRMGSSYNEQFF
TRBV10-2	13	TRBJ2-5	CASSRQGAETQYF
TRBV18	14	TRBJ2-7	CASSPPGHSYEQYF
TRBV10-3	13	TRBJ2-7	CAISGTTGGEQYF
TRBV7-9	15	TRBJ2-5	CASSLGRGRQETQYF
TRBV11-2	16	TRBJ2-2	CASSLSRDRGPGELFF
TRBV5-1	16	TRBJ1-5	CASSLRPQGGNQPQHF
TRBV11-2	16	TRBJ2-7	CASSLGTSGDYYEQYF
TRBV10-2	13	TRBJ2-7	CASGTREFFRQYF
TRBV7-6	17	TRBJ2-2	CASSPARGQGDTGELFF
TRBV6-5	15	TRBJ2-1	CASSLRLAGYNEQFF
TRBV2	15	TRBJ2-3	CATSLGTSRTDTQYF
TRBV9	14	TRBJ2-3	CASTPSSGGDTQYF
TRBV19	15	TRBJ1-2	CASSMPGTTNYGYTF
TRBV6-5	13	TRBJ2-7	CASSRGAGYEQYF
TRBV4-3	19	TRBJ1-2	CASSQDRIQGAIKDYGYTF
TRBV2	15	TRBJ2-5	CASREDRGEEETQYF
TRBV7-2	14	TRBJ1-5	CASSLRGGVQPQHF
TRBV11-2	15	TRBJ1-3	CASSPSGGARNTIYF